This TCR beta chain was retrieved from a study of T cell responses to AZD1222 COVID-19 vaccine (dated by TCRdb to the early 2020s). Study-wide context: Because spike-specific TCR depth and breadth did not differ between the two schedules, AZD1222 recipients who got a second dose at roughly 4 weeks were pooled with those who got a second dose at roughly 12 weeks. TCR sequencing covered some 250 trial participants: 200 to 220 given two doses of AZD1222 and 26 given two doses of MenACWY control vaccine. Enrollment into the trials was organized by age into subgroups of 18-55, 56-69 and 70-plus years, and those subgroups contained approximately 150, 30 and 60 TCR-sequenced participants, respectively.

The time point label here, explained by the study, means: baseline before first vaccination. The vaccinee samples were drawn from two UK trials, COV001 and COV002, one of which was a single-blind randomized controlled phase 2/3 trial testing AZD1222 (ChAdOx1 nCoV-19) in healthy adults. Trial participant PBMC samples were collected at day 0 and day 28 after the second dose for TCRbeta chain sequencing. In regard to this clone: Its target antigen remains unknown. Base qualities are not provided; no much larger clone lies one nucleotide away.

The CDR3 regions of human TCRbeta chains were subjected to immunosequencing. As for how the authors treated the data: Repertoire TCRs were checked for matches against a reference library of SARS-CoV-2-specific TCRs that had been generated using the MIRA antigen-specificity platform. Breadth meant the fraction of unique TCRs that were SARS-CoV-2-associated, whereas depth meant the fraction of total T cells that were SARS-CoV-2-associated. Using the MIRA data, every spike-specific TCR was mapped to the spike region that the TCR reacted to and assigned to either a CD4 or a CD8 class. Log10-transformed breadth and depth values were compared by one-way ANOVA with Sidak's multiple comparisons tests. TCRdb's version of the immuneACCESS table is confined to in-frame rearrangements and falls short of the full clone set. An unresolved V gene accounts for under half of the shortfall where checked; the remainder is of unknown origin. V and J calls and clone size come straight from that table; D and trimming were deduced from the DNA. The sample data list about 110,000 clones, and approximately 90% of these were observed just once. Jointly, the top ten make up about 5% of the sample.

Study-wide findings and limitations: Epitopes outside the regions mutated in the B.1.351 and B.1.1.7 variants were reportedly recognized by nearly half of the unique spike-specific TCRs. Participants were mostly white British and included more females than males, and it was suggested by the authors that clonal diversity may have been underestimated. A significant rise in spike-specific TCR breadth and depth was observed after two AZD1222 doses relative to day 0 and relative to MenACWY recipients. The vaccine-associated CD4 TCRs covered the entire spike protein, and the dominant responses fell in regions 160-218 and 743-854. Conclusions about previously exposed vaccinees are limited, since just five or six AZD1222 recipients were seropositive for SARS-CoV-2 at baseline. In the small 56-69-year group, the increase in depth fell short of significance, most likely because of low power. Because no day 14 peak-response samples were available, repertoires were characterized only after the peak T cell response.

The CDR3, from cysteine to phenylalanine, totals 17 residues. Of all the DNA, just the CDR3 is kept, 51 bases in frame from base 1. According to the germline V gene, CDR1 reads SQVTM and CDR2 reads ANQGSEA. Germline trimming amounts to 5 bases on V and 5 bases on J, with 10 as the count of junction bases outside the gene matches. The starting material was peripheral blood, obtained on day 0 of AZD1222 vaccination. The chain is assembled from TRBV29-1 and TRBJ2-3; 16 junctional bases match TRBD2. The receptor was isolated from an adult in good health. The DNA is TGCAGCGTTAGATCCGGGACTAGCGGGGGGGCCTTAGATACGCAGTATTTT. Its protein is CSVRSGTSGGALDTQYF.